Presented here are 32 T cell receptor beta chains from one specimen sequenced in a study of identical twins. TCRdb independently ran MiXCR on the 5' RACE reads; one entry per CDR3 protein. Altogether over 600,000 distinct CDR3 sequences are present, 21% being singletons, with the ten largest covering roughly 4%. This sample was shared with a second study, whose subject was T cells expressing NK-cell markers.

Sequencing used PBMCs. The source of these receptors is a woman younger than 30 in good health.

The table lists this clonotype with a few counts. For the CDR3, the DNA is TGTGCCAGCAGCAAGTGCGGGAGAGACTACTTC. It yields the protein CASSKCGRDYF. The J gene is TRBJ2-4, the V gene TRBV21-1; the table assigns TRBD2, which was not confirmed against the DNA. TRBV21-1 is given as a pseudogene. The CDR3 is made up of 11 amino acids.

This clonotype came up a few times. This rearrangement joins TRBV11-3 to TRBJ2-3, with 8 nucleotides matching TRBD2. CDR3 length equals 15 residues. From germline, CDR1 is SGHNT and CDR2 YENEEA. V shed 3 bases and J 6 bases; nucleotides not matched to a gene: 8. In nucleotides, the CDR3 is TGTGCCAGCAGCTTCGGAGCGGGAGAAGGCGATACGCAGTATTTT. This sequence encodes CASSFGAGEGDTQYF.

This clonotype was observed a few times. V and J are TRBV7-8 and TRBJ1-4; a possible D gene is TRBD1 (6 bases). V was pared by 2 bases and J by 8 bases, with 18 bases between. CDR1 is SGHVS, CDR2 FQNEAQ, per germline. The CDR3 contains 16 residues. CDR3 region: CASSLRENAGAEKLFF. The CDR3 nucleotides are TGTGCCAGCAGCTTAAGAGAAAATGCAGGGGCGGAAAAACTGTTTTTT.

This clonotype was seen a single time. The chain joins TRBV4-3 to TRBJ2-2; TRBD1 might be the D (5 bases). The V and J ends lost 0 bases and 7 bases respectively, with 15 bases between them. Per germline, CDR1 LGHNA and CDR2 YSLEER. This CDR3 region has 16 residues. Here the CDR3 DNA reads TGCGCCAGCAGCCAAGATCGGGCAGGGAAGGGCGGGGAGCTGTTTTTT. Encoded protein: CASSQDRAGKGGELFF.

Notes on this clonotype: A junction end diverges from the germline sequence, so it may reflect a read error. V gene TRBV20-1 combines with J gene TRBJ1-2; TRBD1 agrees at 10 bases. CDR3 length equals 11 residues. Germline V lookup: CDR1 DFQATT, CDR2 SNEGSKA (reference sequence). CDR3 sequence reads: CSARDLWGQGF. The CDR3 bases are TGCAGTGCTAGAGATCTTTGGGGACAGGGGTTC.

This clonotype was picked up a small number of times. The CDR3 reads CATSRGPGSSYEQYF. The CDR3 DNA reads TGTGCCACCAGCAGAGGCCCAGGGAGCTCCTACGAGCAGTACTTC. This chain joins TRBV15 and TRBJ2-7; D could derive from TRBD1 or TRBD2 (5 bases each). The germline V and J ends were trimmed by 1 base and 0 bases, with 10 bases remaining between them. The germline CDR1 and CDR2 sequences are LNHNV and YYDKDF (reference sequence). The CDR3 runs 15 residues.

This clonotype was found a few times. This chain uses TRBV10-1 with TRBJ2-2; 13 bases are shared with TRBD2. V lost 4 bases, J lost 4 bases, and 6 bases stayed unmatched. CDR1 WNHNN and CDR2 SYGVQD come from the germline V gene (reference sequence). The CDR3 has 17 amino acids. CDR3 in amino acids: CASSATSGRTSTGELFF. CDR3 nucleotide sequence: TGCGCCAGCAGTGCGACTAGCGGGAGGACCTCCACCGGGGAGCTGTTTTTT.

This sequence joins TRBV4-2 and TRBJ2-1; D could derive from TRBD1 or TRBD2 (5 bases each). The CDR3 covers 18 residues. V was trimmed by 0 bases and J by 0 bases, leaving 15 bases between them. Per germline, CDR1 LGHNA and CDR2 YNFKEQ. CDR3 bases: TGTGCCAGCAGCCAAGATCCTCCCGGGACCACCTCCTACAATGAGCAGTTCTTC. Translating it yields CASSQDPPGTTSYNEQFF.

This clonotype was seen at least ten times. This chain connects TRBV20-1 to TRBJ2-7, with D perhaps TRBD1 (5 bases). CDR3 length: 14 residues. Germline CDR1 is DFQATT and CDR2 is SNEGSKA (reference sequence). V was pared by 2 bases and J by 3 bases, with 14 bases between. This CDR3 is CSARRRRGGYEQYF. The CDR3 DNA reads TGCAGTGCTAGAAGGAGAAGGGGCGGCTACGAGCAGTACTTC.

This clonotype was recorded many times. The chain uses TRBV12-3 or TRBV12-4 and TRBJ2-5, with 12 bases matching TRBD2. This CDR3 has 16 amino acids. V lost 3 bases and J lost 6; bases outside the gene matches: 8. CDR3 residues: CASSFRRTSGEQTQYF. The CDR3 region has the DNA TGTGCCAGCAGTTTTAGGCGGACTAGCGGGGAGCAGACCCAGTACTTC.

This clonotype has a handful of counts. V usage is TRBV25-1 and J usage is TRBJ2-1; a possible D gene is TRBD2 (6 bases). The V gene's germline CDR1 is MGHDK and CDR2 SYGVNS. The CDR3 loop spans 14 amino acids. The V gene lost 7 bases and the J gene lost 6 bases, with 16 bases spanning the gap. CDR3 amino acids: CASTPSWRGNEQFF. CDR3 nucleotide sequence: TGTGCCAGCACCCCCTCTTGGAGGGGCAATGAGCAGTTCTTC.

This clonotype was seen only a few times. CDR3 region: CASSPPTGSEQYF. The DNA of the CDR3 is TGTGCCAGCAGCCCTCCCACAGGTTCCGAGCAGTACTTC. The V gene is TRBV9, the J gene TRBJ2-7; D possibly corresponds to TRBD1 (5 bases). Germline assignment: CDR1 SGDLS and CDR2 YYNGEE. V shed 4 bases and J shed 6 bases, with 14 bases lying between them. The CDR3 spans 13 residues.

The chain uses TRBV7-6 and TRBJ2-2; 7 bases match TRBD2. Germline V gene lookup returns CDR1 SGHVS and CDR2 FNYEAQ. V lost 2 bases and J lost 1; bases outside the gene matches: 7. The CDR3 contains 17 residues. The DNA of the CDR3 is TGTGCCAGCAGCTTAAAGCCGGGACTAATGAACACCGGGGAGCTGTTTTTT. Translation gives CASSLKPGLMNTGELFF.

This clonotype has a count of ten or more. The gene calls are TRBV27 and TRBJ2-7; possible D gene TRBD2, 6 bases. Trimming stripped 2 bases from V and 3 bases from J, with 14 bases between. The CDR3 contains 15 residues. CDR1 and CDR2 from the germline V gene are MNHEY and SMNVEV (reference sequence). CDR3 sequence: CASSLGPGLLYEQYF. CDR3 nucleotides: TGTGCCAGCAGTTTAGGGCCGGGACTTCTCTACGAGCAGTACTTC.

This clonotype has a count of ten or more. The rearrangement links TRBV12-3 or TRBV12-4 to TRBJ1-1; possibly TRBD1 for D (5 bases). This CDR3 has 15 residues. The V end lost 1 base, the J end lost 2 bases, and 11 bases lay between the germline ends. In nucleotides, the CDR3 is TGTGCCAGCAGTTTAGTCACAGGAACCAACACTGAAGCTTTCTTT. Translation gives CASSLVTGTNTEAFF.

In this sample, this clonotype turned up a few times. The chain carries TRBV5-1 and TRBJ2-1; 10 nucleotides agree with TRBD2. The CDR3 totals 15 residues. V shed 1 base, J shed 8 bases, and the junction held 6 bases outside the gene matches. In germline, CDR1 is SGHRS, CDR2 YFSETQ. In DNA, the CDR3 is TGCGCCAGCAGCTTGCTCAGCGGGAGGGGGGATGAGCAGTTCTTC. Translating it yields CASSLLSGRGDEQFF.

This clonotype has just a few counts. The V and J genes are TRBV9 and TRBJ2-3; 8 bases line up with TRBD2. The CDR3 is 16 amino acids. The trim removed 1 base at V and 2 bases at J, leaving 6 bases unmatched. Germline loops: CDR1 SGDLS, CDR2 YYNGEE. In nucleotides, the CDR3 is TGTGCCAGCAGCGTAACTAGCGGAGTCCCCACAGATACGCAGTATTTT. This encodes CASSVTSGVPTDTQYF.

Only a few counts were recorded for this clonotype. The CDR3 bases are TGCAGTGCCCCGCGGGGGGCCGGCGACAATGAGCAGTTCTTC. Translated: CSAPRGAGDNEQFF. The chain employs TRBV20-1 and TRBJ2-1, with 8 bases fitting TRBD2. The germline V gene encodes CDR1 DFQATT and CDR2 SNEGSKA (reference sequence). The V gene end was trimmed by 6 bases and the J gene end by 5 bases; junction bases not matched to a gene: 9. The CDR3 covers 14 residues.

The V gene is TRBV12-3 or TRBV12-4, the J gene TRBJ2-5; D perhaps matches TRBD1 (6 bases). CDR3 size: 14 residues. Between the trimmed V and J ends, which lost 5 bases and 4 bases, there was a span of 14 bases. The CDR3 DNA reads as TGTGCCAGCAGTATCACTACAGGGCCAGAGACCCAGTACTTC. Translation: CASSITTGPETQYF.

This clonotype turned up a few times. The chain combines TRBV20-1 with TRBJ2-1; TRBD2 is a possible D gene (6 bases). V was shortened by 6 bases and J by 0 bases, with 18 bases between the two germline ends. This CDR3 is built from 16 residues. Germline assignment: CDR1 DFQATT and CDR2 SNEGSKA (reference sequence). In DNA form, the CDR3 reads TGCAGTGCCTTATCAGCGGGCAGAAGCTCCTACAATGAGCAGTTCTTC. It yields the protein CSALSAGRSSYNEQFF.

This sequence joins TRBV19 and TRBJ1-5; D unclear. CDR1 is LNHDA, CDR2 SQIVND, per germline (reference sequence). Deletions cut 0 bases from V and 7 bases from J, with 7 bases between. The CDR3 runs to 13 residues. CDR3 residues: CASSIELNQPQHF. The CDR3 region has the DNA TGTGCCAGTAGTATAGAGCTGAACCAGCCCCAGCATTTT.

The chain couples TRBV3-1 to TRBJ1-6; D unresolved. V was trimmed by 8 bases and J by 7 bases, leaving 9 bases between them. The CDR3 is made up of 12 amino acids. Germline CDR1 is LGHDT and CDR2 is YNNKEL (reference sequence). The CDR3 protein is CASRRVNSPLHF. CDR3 DNA sequence: TGTGCCAGCCGTCGGGTGAATTCACCCCTCCACTTT.

This chain joins TRBV7-6 and TRBJ1-6; possibly TRBD1 for D (5 bases). The CDR3 extends over 14 amino acids. From germline, CDR1 is SGHVS and CDR2 FNYEAQ. V was shortened by 3 bases and J by 10 bases, with 13 bases between the two germline ends. CDR3 DNA: TGTGCCAGCAGCTTGAGTGAGGGGAGCTCACCCCTCCACTTT. This codes for CASSLSEGSSPLHF.

This clonotype was seen ten or more times. The rearrangement uses TRBV2 and TRBJ1-1, with no clear D. Trimming removed 4 bases at V and 0 bases at J, with 6 bases between. Germline V gene data show CDR1 as SNHLY and CDR2 as FYNNEI. The CDR3 is made up of 13 amino acids. CDR3 residues: CASSVKVNTEAFF. The CDR3 nucleotides are TGTGCCAGCAGTGTTAAGGTGAACACTGAAGCTTTCTTT. Using reference TRBV2 and TRBJ1-1 for the parts outside the CDR3, the full variable domain is EPEVTQTPSHQVTQMGQEVILRCVPISNHLYFYWYRQILGQKVEFLVSFYNNEISEKSEIFDDQFSVERPDGSNFTLKIRSTKLEDSAMYFCASSVKVNTEAFFGQGTRLTVV.

The rearrangement links TRBV20-1 to TRBJ2-1; 8 positions agree with TRBD2. Germline values: CDR1 DFQATT, CDR2 SNEGSKA (reference sequence). Unmatched junction bases numbered 10, after V lost 3 bases and J lost 9 bases. There are 14 residues in the CDR3. The CDR3: CSARSGGPGSEQFF. The CDR3 DNA sequence: TGCAGTGCTAGGTCGGGGGGGCCGGGGAGTGAGCAGTTCTTC.

The genes are TRBV5-4 and TRBJ2-3; tentatively, D is TRBD2 (6 bases). V dropped 5 bases and J dropped 4 bases, with 17 bases sitting between them. The CDR3 is made up of 15 amino acids. CDR1 SGHNT and CDR2 YYREEE come from the germline V gene (reference sequence). For the CDR3, the DNA is TGTGCCAGCAGACCGCCGGGACTCTACTCAGATACGCAGTATTTT. Protein sequence: CASRPPGLYSDTQYF.

Notes on this clonotype: A single base separates this from a much larger clone, so it may be a read error. V and J are TRBV2 and TRBJ2-7; D perhaps matches TRBD1 (5 bases). V lost 7 bases and J 2 bases, leaving 15 bases between the germline ends. This CDR3 comprises 14 residues. Germline V lookup: CDR1 SNHLY, CDR2 FYNNEI. CDR3 region: CASTEVPDTYEQYF. The DNA for the CDR3 is TGTGCCAGCACCGAGGTTCCGGACACCTACGAGCAGTACTTC.

V usage is TRBV7-2 and J usage is TRBJ2-2; TRBD2 matches 9 bases. After removal of 2 bases from V and 4 bases from J, the junction contained 5 bases not matched to a gene. CDR1 is SGHTA and CDR2 is FQGNSA in the germline V gene. The CDR3 has 16 residues. The CDR3 DNA reads as TGTGCCAGCAGCTTATCAGGCGGGAGGGCCACCGGGGAGCTGTTTTTT. It encodes CASSLSGGRATGELFF.

This clonotype was recorded many times. The chain carries TRBV7-3 and TRBJ2-5; D unresolved. From germline, CDR1 is SGHTA and CDR2 FQGTGA. There are 13 residues in the CDR3. With 0 bases removed from V and 3 bases from J, the gap between germline ends came to 5 bases. The CDR3 bases are TGTGCCAGCAGCTTAACAGGGAAAGAGACCCAGTACTTC. Residues: CASSLTGKETQYF.

This clonotype appeared many times. V usage is TRBV29-1 and J usage is TRBJ2-1; 7 bases are shared with TRBD2. This CDR3 is built from 14 residues. Trimming took 3 bases from V and 2 from J; bases not matched to a gene: 4. Germline lookup yields CDR1 SQVTM and CDR2 ANQGSEA. CDR3: CSVDSAGAYNEQFF. DNA for the CDR3: TGCAGCGTTGATTCTGCGGGGGCCTACAATGAGCAGTTCTTC.

The chain couples TRBV6-1 to TRBJ1-6; 9 nucleotides match TRBD1. The trim removed 6 bases at V and 9 bases at J, leaving 6 bases unmatched. The CDR3 contains 14 residues. Germline assignment: CDR1 MNHNS and CDR2 SASEGT. The chain's CDR3 is CASRQGARGSPLHF. CDR3 nucleotide sequence: TGTGCCAGCAGACAGGGGGCGCGGGGTTCACCCCTCCACTTT.

This clonotype showed up many times. The V and J genes are TRBV7-2 and TRBJ2-5; the match to TRBD2 covers 9 bases. V lost 0 bases and J lost 5; bases outside the gene matches: 1. Germline V gene data show CDR1 as SGHTA and CDR2 as FQGNSA. There are 14 residues in the CDR3. CDR3 in amino acids: CASSLASGSETQYF. DNA of the CDR3: TGTGCCAGCAGCTTAGCTAGCGGGAGTGAGACCCAGTACTTC.